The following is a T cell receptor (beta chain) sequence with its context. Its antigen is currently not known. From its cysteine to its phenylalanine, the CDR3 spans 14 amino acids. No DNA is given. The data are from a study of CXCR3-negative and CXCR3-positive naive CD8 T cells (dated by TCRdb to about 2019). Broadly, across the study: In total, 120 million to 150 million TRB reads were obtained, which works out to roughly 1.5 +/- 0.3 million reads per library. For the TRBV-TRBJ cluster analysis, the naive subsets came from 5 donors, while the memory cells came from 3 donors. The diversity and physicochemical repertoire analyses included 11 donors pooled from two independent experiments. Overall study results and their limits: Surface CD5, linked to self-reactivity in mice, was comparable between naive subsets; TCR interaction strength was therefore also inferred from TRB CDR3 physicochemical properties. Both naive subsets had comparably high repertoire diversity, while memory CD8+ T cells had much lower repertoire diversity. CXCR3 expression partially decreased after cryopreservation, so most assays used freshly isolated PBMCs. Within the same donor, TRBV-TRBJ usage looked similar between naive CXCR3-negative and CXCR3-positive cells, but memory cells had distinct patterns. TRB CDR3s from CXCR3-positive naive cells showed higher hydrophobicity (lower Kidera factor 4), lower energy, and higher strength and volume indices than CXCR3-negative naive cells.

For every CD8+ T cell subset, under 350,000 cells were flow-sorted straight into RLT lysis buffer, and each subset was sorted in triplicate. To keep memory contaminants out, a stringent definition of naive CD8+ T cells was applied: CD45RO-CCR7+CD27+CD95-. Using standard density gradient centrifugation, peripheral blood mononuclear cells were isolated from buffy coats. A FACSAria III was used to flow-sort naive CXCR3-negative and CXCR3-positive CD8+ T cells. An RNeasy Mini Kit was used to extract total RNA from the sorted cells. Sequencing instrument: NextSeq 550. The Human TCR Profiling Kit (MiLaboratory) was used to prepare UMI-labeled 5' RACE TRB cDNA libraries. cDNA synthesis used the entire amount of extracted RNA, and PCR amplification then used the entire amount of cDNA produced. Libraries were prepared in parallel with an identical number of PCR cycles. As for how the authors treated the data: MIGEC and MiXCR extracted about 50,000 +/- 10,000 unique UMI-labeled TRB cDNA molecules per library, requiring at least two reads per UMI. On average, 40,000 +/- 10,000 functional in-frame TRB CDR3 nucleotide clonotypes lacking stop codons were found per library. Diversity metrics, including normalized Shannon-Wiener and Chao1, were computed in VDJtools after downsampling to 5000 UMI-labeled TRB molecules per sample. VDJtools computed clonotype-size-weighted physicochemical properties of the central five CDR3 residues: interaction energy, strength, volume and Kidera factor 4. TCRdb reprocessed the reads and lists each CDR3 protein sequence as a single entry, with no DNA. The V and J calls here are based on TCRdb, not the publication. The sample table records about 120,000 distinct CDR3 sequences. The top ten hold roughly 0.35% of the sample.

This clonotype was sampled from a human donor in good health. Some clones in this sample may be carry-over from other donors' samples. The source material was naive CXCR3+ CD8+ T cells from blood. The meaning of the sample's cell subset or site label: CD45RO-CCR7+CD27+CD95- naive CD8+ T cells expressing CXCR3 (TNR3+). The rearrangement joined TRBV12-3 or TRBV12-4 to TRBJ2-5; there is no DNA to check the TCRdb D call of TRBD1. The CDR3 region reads CASSSSGFGETQYF.